This T cell receptor beta chain derives from a study of shared clonotypes between healthy human individuals. The study's findings and limits: It was anticipated that sequencing depth would influence how many clonotypes donors shared.

This CDR3 contains 13 residues. Germline loops: CDR1 SGHTA, CDR2 FQGTGA. V lost 4 bases and J 3 bases, leaving 9 bases between the germline ends. TCRdb's table, derived via immunoSEQ multiplex PCR, lists solely in-frame clones and lacks some. This table has 2,500,000 or so clones, roughly 93% appearing once. As regards this clone: Its antigen is not identified.

Sequencing used naive CD4+ T cells from PBMCs. Subset described: CD45RA+ positively selected. The chain employs TRBV7-3 and TRBJ1-1; D is unresolved. The TCR was taken from a man between 18 and 29 years old in good health. Some clones in this sample may be carry-over from other donors' samples. The CDR3 here is CASSSRMYTEAFF. The DNA for the CDR3 is TGTGCCAGCAGCTCCCGGATGTACACTGAAGCTTTCTTT.